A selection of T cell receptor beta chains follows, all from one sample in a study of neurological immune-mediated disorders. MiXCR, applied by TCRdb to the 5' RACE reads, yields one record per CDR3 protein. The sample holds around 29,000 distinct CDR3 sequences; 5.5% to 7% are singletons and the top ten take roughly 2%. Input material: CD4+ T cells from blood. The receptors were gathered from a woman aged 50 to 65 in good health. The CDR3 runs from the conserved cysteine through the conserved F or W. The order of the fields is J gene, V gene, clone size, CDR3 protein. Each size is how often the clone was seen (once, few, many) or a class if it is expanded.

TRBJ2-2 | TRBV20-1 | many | CSTSGPANTGELFF
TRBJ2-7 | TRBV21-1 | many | CASSKDRGGTEQYF
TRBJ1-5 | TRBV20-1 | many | CSARDYTGGLNQPQHF
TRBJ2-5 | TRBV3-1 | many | CASSQSETQYF
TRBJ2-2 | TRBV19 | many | CASSPPTAGGYGELFF
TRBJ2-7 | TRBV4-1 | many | CASSQATGAPLEQYF
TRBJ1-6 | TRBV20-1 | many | CSAREGAGLTLHF
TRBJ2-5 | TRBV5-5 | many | CASSLEASGTGGETQYF
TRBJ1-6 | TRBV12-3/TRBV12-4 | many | CASSLGTGRGSPLHF
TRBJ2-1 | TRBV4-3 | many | CASSQLIAGGPTEQFF
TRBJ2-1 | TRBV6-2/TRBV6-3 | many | CASSHGPEQFF
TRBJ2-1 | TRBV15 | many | CATSRAPGSSYNEQFF
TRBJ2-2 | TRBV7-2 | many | CASSLGVGNTGELFF
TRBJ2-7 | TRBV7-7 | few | CASSPGQGLYEQYF
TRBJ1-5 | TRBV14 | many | CASSRARSLNQPQHF
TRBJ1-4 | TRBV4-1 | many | CASSRLGGEKLFF
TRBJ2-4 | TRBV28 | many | CASSLQATGVEAKNIQYF
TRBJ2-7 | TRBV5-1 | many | CASSLGGANYEQYF
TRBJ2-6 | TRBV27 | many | CASSPGHFSSGANVLTF
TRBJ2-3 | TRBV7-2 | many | CASSYQGKDTQYF
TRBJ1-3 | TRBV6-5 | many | CASSYSGSSGNTIYF
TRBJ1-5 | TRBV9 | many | CASSVDGTGDQPQHF
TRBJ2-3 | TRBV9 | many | CASSVAPSGGADTQYF
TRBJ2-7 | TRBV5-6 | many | CASSRGQGSYEQYF
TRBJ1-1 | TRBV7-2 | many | CASKVDRMNTEAFF